This is a list of T cell receptor beta chains from one sample in a study of T cells in Graves' hyperthyroidism and ophthalmopathy. Each CDR3 protein is one row after TCRdb ran MiXCR on the multiplex PCR reads. Of hundreds of thousands of distinct CDR3 sequences in the sample, 12% to 15% were seen once. The specimen sequenced was blood. These receptors were taken from a woman between 40 and 50 years old with Graves' ophthalmopathy. Both conserved end residues are part of each CDR3. Each record gives: clone size, V gene, J gene, D gene, CDR3 protein, CDR3 DNA. D genes are given only for firm matches. Clone size, where shown, is once, few, many, or a class for clones that have expanded.

many,TRBV4-1,TRBJ2-3,.,CASSQDPVDNTDTQYF,TGCGCCAGCAGCCAAGACCCGGTTGATAACACAGATACGCAGTATTTT
few,TRBV19,TRBJ1-2,.,CASRAGRTYYGYTF,TGTGCCAGCAGAGCGGGGAGAACGTACTATGGCTACACCTTC
few,TRBV5-8,TRBJ2-3,.,CASSFGQATDTQYF,TGTGCCAGCAGCTTCGGTCAGGCCACAGATACGCAGTATTTT
once,TRBV20-1,TRBJ1-2,TRBD1,CSARDQGQGGNYGYTF,TGCAGTGCTAGAGATCAGGGACAGGGGGGAAACTATGGCTACACCTTC
few,TRBV29-1,TRBJ1-1,TRBD1,CSVVPGQGGTEAFF,TGCAGCGTTGTCCCGGGACAGGGGGGGACTGAAGCTTTCTTT
many,TRBV11-1,TRBJ2-5,TRBD2,CASSLTSGVEETQYF,TGTGCCAGCAGCTTGACTAGCGGGGTGGAAGAGACCCAGTACTTC
.,TRBV6-1,TRBJ1-1,.,CASRIDRVSNTEAFF,TGTGCCAGCAGGATCGACAGAGTCTCGAACACTGAAGCTTTCTTT
many,TRBV28,TRBJ2-1,.,CASSLRLLASSYNEQFF,TGTGCCAGCAGTTTGCGCCTTCTAGCGAGCTCCTACAATGAGCAGTTCTTC
many,TRBV19,TRBJ2-7,TRBD2,CASSIGGGGSYEQYF,TGTGCCAGTAGTATCGGCGGGGGGGGCTCCTACGAGCAGTACTTC
.,TRBV6-5,TRBJ1-1,.,CASSYDTEAFF,TGTGCCAGCAGTTACGACACTGAAGCTTTCTTT
.,TRBV7-8,TRBJ1-1,.,CASSLERVRTTKRNTEAFF,TGTGCCAGCAGCTTGGAGCGGGTTAGGACAACGAAAAGGAACACTGAAGCTTTCTTT
few,TRBV24-1,TRBJ2-1,TRBD1,CATSDPTGEAYNEQFF,TGTGCCACCAGTGATCCGACAGGGGAAGCCTACAATGAGCAGTTCTTC
many,TRBV29-1,TRBJ1-1,.,CSVKFGTEAFF,TGCAGCGTGAAATTTGGCACTGAAGCTTTCTTT
many,TRBV2,TRBJ2-3,.,CARDAGDTQYF,TGTGCCAGGGACGCAGGGGATACGCAGTATTTT
many,TRBV19,TRBJ2-1,TRBD2,CASSRTSGSEYEQFF,TGTGCCAGTAGTCGGACTAGCGGGAGTGAATATGAGCAGTTCTTC
.,TRBV18,TRBJ2-7,.,CASSPLGDTTYEQYF,TGTGCCAGCTCACCACTTGGGGACACCACCTACGAGCAGTACTTC
.,TRBV20-1,TRBJ1-1,TRBD1,CSAYVPYRGNTEAFF,TGCAGTGCTTACGTCCCGTACAGGGGGAACACTGAAGCTTTCTTT
few,TRBV3-1,TRBJ1-2,.,CASSLAPGGQPVRGYGYTF,TGTGCCAGCAGCCTAGCTCCCGGTGGTCAACCCGTGAGAGGATATGGCTACACCTTC
.,TRBV10-2,TRBJ1-1,TRBD1,CASSEPRTGISNTEAFF,TGCGCCAGCAGTGAGCCCCGGACAGGGATCAGTAACACTGAAGCTTTCTTT
few,TRBV7-9,TRBJ2-5,TRBD1,CASSSTGGLETQYF,TGTGCCAGCAGCTCAACAGGGGGCCTAGAGACCCAGTACTTC
many,TRBV20-1,TRBJ2-5,.,CSMVSQETQYF,TGCAGTATGGTTTCTCAAGAGACCCAGTACTTC
.,TRBV14,TRBJ2-1,TRBD2,CASSQGLALWDEQFF,TGTGCCAGCAGCCAAGGACTAGCCCTATGGGATGAGCAGTTCTTC
many,TRBV7-2,TRBJ2-1,TRBD2,CASSLVLAGNNEQFF,TGTGCCAGCAGCTTAGTCCTAGCGGGGAACAATGAGCAGTTCTTC
many,TRBV5-1,TRBJ1-2,.,CASSPRQPEDGYTF,TGCGCCAGCAGCCCGCGACAGCCCGAAGATGGCTACACCTTC
many,TRBV2,TRBJ2-7,TRBD1,CASIRDRHSYEQYF,TGTGCCAGCATCAGGGACAGACACTCCTACGAGCAGTACTTC
many,TRBV28,TRBJ1-1,.,CASSFVGITEAFF,TGTGCCAGCAGTTTTGTAGGAATCACTGAAGCTTTCTTT
many,TRBV19,TRBJ2-1,.,CASRDGGPLYNEQFF,TGTGCCAGTAGGGACGGAGGGCCCCTATACAATGAGCAGTTCTTC
.,TRBV7-8,TRBJ2-7,.,CASSLVGPTEQYF,TGTGCCAGCAGCTTAGTGGGACCCACGGAGCAGTACTTC
.,TRBV12-3/TRBV12-4,TRBJ2-2,TRBD2,CASIPLAGEGTGELFF,TGTGCCAGCATTCCTTTAGCGGGAGAGGGCACCGGGGAGCTGTTTTTT
few,TRBV19,TRBJ2-1,TRBD2,CASSPAGGPSYNEQFF,TGTGCCAGTAGTCCTGCGGGGGGCCCCTCCTACAATGAGCAGTTCTTC
many,TRBV12-5,TRBJ1-1,TRBD1,CASGLEGATGTEAFF,TGTGCTAGTGGTTTGGAGGGGGCGACGGGCACTGAAGCTTTCTTT
many,TRBV7-2,TRBJ2-5,TRBD2,CASSLNQAGGWETQYF,TGTGCCAGCAGCTTAAATCAAGCGGGGGGGTGGGAGACCCAGTACTTC
.,TRBV4-1,TRBJ2-7,TRBD1,CASSRATGGRSYEQYF,TGCGCCAGCAGCCGGGCGACAGGGGGCAGGTCCTACGAGCAGTACTTC
few,TRBV12-3/TRBV12-4,TRBJ2-2,.,CASRATTAYGELFF,TGTGCCAGCAGAGCGACGACCGCCTACGGGGAGCTGTTTTTT
many,TRBV28,TRBJ1-6,.,CASRPRGRMNSPLHF,TGTGCCAGCAGGCCCCGGGGACGGATGAATTCACCCCTCCACTTT
.,TRBV5-4,TRBJ2-5,.,CASRRGEQETQYF,TGTGCCAGCAGAAGGGGCGAGCAAGAGACCCAGTACTTC
many,TRBV28,TRBJ2-7,.,CASNGLRADRYYEQYF,TGTGCCAGCAATGGCCTAAGGGCGGACCGCTACTACGAGCAGTACTTC
many,TRBV2,TRBJ2-3,.,CASTVQRGDTQYF,TGTGCCAGCACCGTGCAACGGGGAGATACGCAGTATTTT
many,TRBV2,TRBJ2-7,TRBD2,CASIQREDHEQYF,TGTGCCAGCATCCAGCGGGAGGACCACGAGCAGTACTTC
many,TRBV24-1,TRBJ2-1,.,CATRLNNEQFF,TGTGCCACCAGACTAAACAATGAGCAGTTCTTC
many,TRBV2,TRBJ2-1,TRBD2,CASSPTSGPNNEQFF,TGTGCCAGCAGTCCGACTAGCGGGCCTAACAATGAGCAGTTCTTC
many,TRBV14,TRBJ2-5,TRBD1,CARETGLKTQYF,TGTGCCAGAGAGACAGGGCTGAAGACCCAGTACTTC
many,TRBV2,TRBJ1-2,.,CASSEGVRGLGGYTF,TGTGCCAGCAGTGAGGGCGTGCGGGGGCTGGGTGGCTACACCTTC
many,TRBV5-5,TRBJ2-5,TRBD2,CASSLATSGGASRETQYF,TGTGCCAGCAGCTTGGCGACTAGCGGGGGGGCCTCGCGAGAGACCCAGTACTTC
many,TRBV18,TRBJ2-1,.,CASSPPSGSYEQFF,TGTGCCAGCTCACCTCCTTCCGGGAGTTATGAGCAGTTCTTC
many,TRBV28,TRBJ2-3,.,CASSLVSDTQYF,TGTGCCAGCAGTTTAGTATCCGATACGCAGTATTTT
.,TRBV19,TRBJ2-1,.,CASTRTYGETYNEQFF,TGTGCCAGTACCCGCACGTACGGGGAGACCTACAATGAGCAGTTCTTC
.,TRBV20-1,TRBJ2-1,TRBD1,CSAGTGVANEQFF,TGCAGTGCTGGAACAGGGGTTGCTAATGAGCAGTTCTTC
many,TRBV12-3/TRBV12-4,TRBJ2-5,.,CASSFGQGVLGPQETQYF,TGTGCCAGCAGTTTTGGTCAGGGAGTTCTAGGTCCCCAAGAGACCCAGTACTTC
.,TRBV5-1,TRBJ1-3,.,CASSLLEGAVAGNTIYF,TGCGCCAGCAGCTTGCTGGAGGGCGCCGTCGCTGGAAACACCATATATTTT